This T cell receptor beta chain is from a study of blood T cell repertoires in COVID-19. V was pared by 5 bases and J by 1 base, with 14 bases between. The CDR3 runs to 15 residues. CDR1 and CDR2 from the germline V gene are KGHSH and LQKENI. Authors' analysis steps: Reference gene primer amplification gave estimated nucleated cell counts. Data came from immunoSEQ multiplex PCR; TCRdb stores just in-frame clones and leaves some out. For V, J and clone size, that table is used; D and trimming come from the DNA. The sample yields 150,000 to 200,000 clones, around 82% seen once. This clone has just a few counts. Recovered status in Cohort 3 required two negative PCRs, clearance, or symptom resolution.

The genes are TRBV18 and TRBJ1-1; tentative D call: TRBD1 (5 bases). This clonotype was sampled from a man aged 55-75 years who had recovered from COVID-19. Sequenced: PBMCs or T cells enriched from blood (not recorded which). DNA of the CDR3: TGTGCCAGCTCATCTTGGACACGAAGGAACACTGAAGCTTTCTTT. Its protein product is CASSSWTRRNTEAFF.